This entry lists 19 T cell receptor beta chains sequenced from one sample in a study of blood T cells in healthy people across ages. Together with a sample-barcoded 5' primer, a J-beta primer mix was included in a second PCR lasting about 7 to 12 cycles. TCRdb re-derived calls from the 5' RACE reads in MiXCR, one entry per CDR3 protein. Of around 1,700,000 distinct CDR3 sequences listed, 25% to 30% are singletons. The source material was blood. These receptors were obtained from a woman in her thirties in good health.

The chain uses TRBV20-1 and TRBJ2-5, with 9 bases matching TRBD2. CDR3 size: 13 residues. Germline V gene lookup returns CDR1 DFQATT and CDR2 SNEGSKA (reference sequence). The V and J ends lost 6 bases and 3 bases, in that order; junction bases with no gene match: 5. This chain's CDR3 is CSAGPSGEETQYF. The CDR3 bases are TGCAGTGCCGGGCCTAGCGGGGAAGAGACCCAGTACTTC.

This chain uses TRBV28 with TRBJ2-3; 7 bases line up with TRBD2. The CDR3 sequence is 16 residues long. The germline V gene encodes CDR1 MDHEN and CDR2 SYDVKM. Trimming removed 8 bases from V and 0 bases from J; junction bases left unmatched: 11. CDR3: CASGYSSGASTDTQYF. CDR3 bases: TGTGCCAGCGGTTACTCAAGCGGGGCCAGCACAGATACGCAGTATTTT.

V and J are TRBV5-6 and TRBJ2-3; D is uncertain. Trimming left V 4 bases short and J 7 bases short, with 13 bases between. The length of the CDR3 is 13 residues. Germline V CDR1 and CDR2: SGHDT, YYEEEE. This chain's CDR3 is CASSPTPGYTQYF. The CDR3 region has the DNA TGTGCCAGCAGCCCGACCCCTGGGTATACGCAGTATTTT.

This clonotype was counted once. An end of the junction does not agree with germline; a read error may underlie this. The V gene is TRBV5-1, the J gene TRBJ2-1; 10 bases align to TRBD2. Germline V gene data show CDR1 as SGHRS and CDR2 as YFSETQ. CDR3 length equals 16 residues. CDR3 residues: CASSLSSGSSYNEQVF. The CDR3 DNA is TGCGCCAGCAGCTTGTCTAGCGGGAGCTCCTACAATGAGCAGGTCTTC.

CDR3 sequence: CASGLTNRGSYEQYF. The DNA for the CDR3 is TGTGCTAGTGGTTTGACGAACAGAGGGTCCTACGAGCAGTACTTC. The chain carries TRBV12-5 and TRBJ2-7; weak D call: TRBD2 (5 bases). This CDR3 is built from 15 residues. Deletions cut 2 bases from V and 1 base from J, with 12 bases between. The germline gives CDR1 LGHNT, CDR2 FRNRAP.

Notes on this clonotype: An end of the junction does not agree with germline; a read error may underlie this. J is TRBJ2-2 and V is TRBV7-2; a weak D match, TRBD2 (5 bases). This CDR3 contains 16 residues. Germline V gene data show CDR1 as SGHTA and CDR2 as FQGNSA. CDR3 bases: TGTGCCAGCAGCTCCTCCGCGACGGTGAACACCGGGGATCTGTTTTTT. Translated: CASSSSATVNTGDLFF. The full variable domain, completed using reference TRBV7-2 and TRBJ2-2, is GAGVSQSPSNKVTEKGKDVELRCDPISGHTALYWYRQSLGQGLEFLIYFQGNSAPDKSGLPSDRFSAERTGGSVSTLTIQRTQQEDSAVYLCASSSSATVNTGDLFFGEGSRLTVL.

CDR3 residues: CASKRETGELFF. As DNA, the CDR3 is TGCGCCAGCAAACGGGAAACCGGGGAGCTGTTTTTT. The chain couples TRBV5-1 to TRBJ2-2; D might be TRBD2 (5 bases). V lost 6 bases to trimming and J lost 5 bases, with 8 bases between them. The germline V gene encodes CDR1 SGHRS and CDR2 YFSETQ. The CDR3 is 12 residues long. Full variable domain (missing parts from reference TRBV5-1 and TRBJ2-2): KAGVTQTPRYLIKTRGQQVTLSCSPISGHRSVSWYQQTPGQGLQFLFEYFSETQRNKGNFPGRFSGRQFSNSRSEMNVSTLELGDSALYLCASKRETGELFFGEGSRLTVL.

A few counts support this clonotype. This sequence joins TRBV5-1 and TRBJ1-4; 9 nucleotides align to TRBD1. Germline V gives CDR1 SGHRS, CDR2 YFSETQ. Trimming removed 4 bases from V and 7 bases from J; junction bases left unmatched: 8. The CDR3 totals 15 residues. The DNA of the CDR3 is TGCGCCAGCAGCGACCCGGGACAGGGTGTTGAAAAACTGTTTTTT. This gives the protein CASSDPGQGVEKLFF.

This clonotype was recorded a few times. This CDR3 is CASSSDRDHGYTF. The CDR3, as DNA: TGTGCCAGCAGCTCCGACAGGGACCATGGCTACACCTTC. V gene TRBV13 combines with J gene TRBJ1-2; 7 bases are shared with TRBD1. Germline values: CDR1 PRHDT, CDR2 FYEKMQ (reference sequence). Germline trimming cut 4 bases from V and 6 bases from J; bases unmatched to any gene: 5. There are 13 residues in the CDR3.

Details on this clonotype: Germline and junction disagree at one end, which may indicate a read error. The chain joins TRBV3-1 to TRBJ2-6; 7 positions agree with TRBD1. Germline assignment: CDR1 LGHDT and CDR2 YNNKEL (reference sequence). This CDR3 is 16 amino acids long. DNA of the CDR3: TGTGCCAGCAGCCCTACAGGGGTTTCTGGGGCCAACGTCCAGACTTTC. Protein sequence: CASSPTGVSGANVQTF.

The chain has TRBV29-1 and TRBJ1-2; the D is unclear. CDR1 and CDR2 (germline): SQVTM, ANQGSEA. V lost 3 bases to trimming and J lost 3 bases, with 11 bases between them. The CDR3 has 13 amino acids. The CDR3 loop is CSVDPGSHYGYTF. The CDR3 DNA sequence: TGCAGCGTTGACCCGGGATCTCACTATGGCTACACCTTC.

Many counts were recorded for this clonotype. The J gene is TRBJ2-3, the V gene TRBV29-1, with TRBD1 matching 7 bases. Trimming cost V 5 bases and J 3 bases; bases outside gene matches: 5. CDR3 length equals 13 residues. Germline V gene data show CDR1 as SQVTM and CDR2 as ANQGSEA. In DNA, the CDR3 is TGCAGCGTTTCGACAGGGTCAACAGATACGCAGTATTTT. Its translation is CSVSTGSTDTQYF.

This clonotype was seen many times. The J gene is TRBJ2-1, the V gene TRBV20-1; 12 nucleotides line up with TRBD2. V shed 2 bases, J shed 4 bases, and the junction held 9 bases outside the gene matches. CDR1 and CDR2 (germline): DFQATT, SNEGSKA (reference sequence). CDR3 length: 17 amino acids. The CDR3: CSARSVPGLAGYNEQFF. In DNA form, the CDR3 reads TGCAGTGCTAGATCCGTACCGGGACTAGCGGGTTACAATGAGCAGTTCTTC.

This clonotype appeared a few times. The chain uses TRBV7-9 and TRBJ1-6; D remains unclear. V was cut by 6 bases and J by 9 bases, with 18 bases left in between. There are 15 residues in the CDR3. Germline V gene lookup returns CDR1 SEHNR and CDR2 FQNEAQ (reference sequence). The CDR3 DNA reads TGTGCCAGCAGGAAGCAACCGGGAGAACCTTCACCCCTCCACTTT. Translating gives CASRKQPGEPSPLHF.

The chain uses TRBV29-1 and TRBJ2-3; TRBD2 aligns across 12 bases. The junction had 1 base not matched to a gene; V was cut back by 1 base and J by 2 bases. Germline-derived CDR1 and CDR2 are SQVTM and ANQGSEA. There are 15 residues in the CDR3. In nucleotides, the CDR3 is TGCAGCGTTGAAGGGACTAGCGGGACCACAGATACGCAGTATTTT. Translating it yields CSVEGTSGTTDTQYF.

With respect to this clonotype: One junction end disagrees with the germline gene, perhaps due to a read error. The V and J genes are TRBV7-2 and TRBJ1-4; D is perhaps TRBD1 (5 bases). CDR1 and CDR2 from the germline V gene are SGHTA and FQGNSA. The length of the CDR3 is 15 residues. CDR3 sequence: CASSRETATDEKLFF. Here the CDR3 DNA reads TGTGCCAGCAGCCGGGAGACAGCAACTGATGAAAAACTGTTTTTT.

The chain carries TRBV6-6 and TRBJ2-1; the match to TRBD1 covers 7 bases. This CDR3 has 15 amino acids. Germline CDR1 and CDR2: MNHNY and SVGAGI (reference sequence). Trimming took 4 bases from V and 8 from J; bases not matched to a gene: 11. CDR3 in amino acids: CASSSVGGASDEQFF. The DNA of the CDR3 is TGTGCCAGCAGTTCGGTAGGGGGCGCTTCCGATGAGCAGTTCTTC.

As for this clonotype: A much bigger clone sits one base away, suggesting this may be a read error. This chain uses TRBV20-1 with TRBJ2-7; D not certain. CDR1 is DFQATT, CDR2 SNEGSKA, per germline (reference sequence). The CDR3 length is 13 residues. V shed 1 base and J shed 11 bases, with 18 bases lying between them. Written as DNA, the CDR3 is TGCAGTGCTAGAGGCCCAGGCCAAGAGACCAAGTACTTC. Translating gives CSARGPGQETKYF.

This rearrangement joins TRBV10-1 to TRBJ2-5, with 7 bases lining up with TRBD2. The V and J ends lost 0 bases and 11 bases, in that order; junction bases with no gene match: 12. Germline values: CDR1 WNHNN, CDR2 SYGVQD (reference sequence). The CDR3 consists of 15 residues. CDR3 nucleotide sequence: TGCGCCAGCAGTGAGTCGTCGGGAGGAGTGGAGGAGCAGTACTTC. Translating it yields CASSESSGGVEEQYF.